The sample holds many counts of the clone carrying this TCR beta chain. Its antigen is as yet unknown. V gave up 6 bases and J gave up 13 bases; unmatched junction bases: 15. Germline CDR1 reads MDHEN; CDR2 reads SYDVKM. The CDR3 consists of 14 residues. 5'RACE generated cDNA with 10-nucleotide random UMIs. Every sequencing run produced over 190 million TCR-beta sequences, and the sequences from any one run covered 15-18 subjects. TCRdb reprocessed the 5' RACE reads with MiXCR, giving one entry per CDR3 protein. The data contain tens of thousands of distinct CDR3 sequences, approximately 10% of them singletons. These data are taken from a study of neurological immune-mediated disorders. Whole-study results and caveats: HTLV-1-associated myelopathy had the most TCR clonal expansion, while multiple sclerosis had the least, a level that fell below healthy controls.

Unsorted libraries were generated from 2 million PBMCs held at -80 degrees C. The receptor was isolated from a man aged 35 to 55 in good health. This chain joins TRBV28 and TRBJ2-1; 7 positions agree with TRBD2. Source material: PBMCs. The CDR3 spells CASSSGVAGVIQFF. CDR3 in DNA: TGTGCCAGCAGCTCCGGGGTTGCGGGAGTAATCCAGTTCTTC.